These T cell receptor beta chains were read from a single sample in a study of T cell repertoires in cytomegalovirus infection. Their antigen targets remain unknown. TCRdb re-analysed the reads in MiXCR, keeping a single row per CDR3 protein. Of under 500,000 distinct CDR3 sequences listed, approximately 46% are singletons. The sample was cultured PBMCs, taken from culture after CMV antigen stimulation. These TCRs come from a human donor in good health (CMV status not recorded). Some clones in this sample may be carry-over from other donors' samples. CDR3s include the opening cysteine and the closing phenylalanine or tryptophan. D genes are given only for firm matches. Expanded clones get a size class; other rows say once, few or many, or leave the size out.

DNA: TGTGCCAGTAGTCCCCAGGGAGGTTACACCGGGGAGCTGTTTTTT; CDR3: CASSPQGGYTGELFF; V: TRBV19; D: NA; size: NA; J: TRBJ2-2
DNA: TGTGCCAGCAGCCTTAGCGGGAACACCGGGGAGCTGTTTTTT; CDR3: CASSLSGNTGELFF; V: TRBV7-6; D: NA; size: many; J: TRBJ2-2
DNA: TGCAGCGGTCCCATAGCGGGAGGTAGGACAGATACGCAGTATTTT; CDR3: CSGPIAGGRTDTQYF; V: TRBV29-1; D: TRBD2; size: NA; J: TRBJ2-3
DNA: TGTGCCACCACAGCCGGGGACGAGCAGTACTTC; CDR3: CATTAGDEQYF; V: TRBV6-1; D: NA; size: once; J: TRBJ2-7
DNA: TGTGCCAGCAGCTCTAGTTCCGGGGTTGGGGTGGGCTACACCTTC; CDR3: CASSSSSGVGVGYTF; V: TRBV7-2; D: NA; size: few; J: TRBJ1-2
DNA: TGTGCCAGCAGTGGCAGCGGGACTAACCTACGCAATGAGCAGTTCTTC; CDR3: CASSGSGTNLRNEQFF; V: TRBV6-1; D: TRBD2; size: NA; J: TRBJ2-1
DNA: TGTGCCAGCAGCCCCCAGGGAACGAACACCGGGGAGCTGTTTTTT; CDR3: CASSPQGTNTGELFF; V: TRBV7-8; D: NA; size: many; J: TRBJ2-2
DNA: TGTGCCAGCAGCCGTAGTAGGGGCTACGAGCAGTACTTC; CDR3: CASSRSRGYEQYF; V: TRBV7-2; D: NA; size: NA; J: TRBJ2-7
DNA: TGTGCCACCAGCAGAGAGGGGCGTCGTCCGGGACAGGGGATTTTCAATGAGCAGTTCTTC; CDR3: CATSREGRRPGQGIFNEQFF; V: TRBV15; D: TRBD1; size: NA; J: TRBJ2-1
DNA: TGTGCCAGCAGACTCGACCGGTCAGCCAACAATGAGCAGTTCTTC; CDR3: CASRLDRSANNEQFF; V: TRBV7-2; D: NA; size: few; J: TRBJ2-1
DNA: TGTGCCAGCAGCTCCCCAGGAGGCTCCATGAACACTGAAGCTTTCTTT; CDR3: CASSSPGGSMNTEAFF; V: TRBV7-2; D: NA; size: few; J: TRBJ1-1
DNA: TGTGCCAGCAGCCCCACCCTATCCAGGGAACCCTACGAGCAGTACTTC; CDR3: CASSPTLSREPYEQYF; V: TRBV6-1; D: NA; size: NA; J: TRBJ2-7
DNA: TGTGCCAGCAGTTCGGGTCAGGGGCGGATGGATGAAGCTTTCTTT; CDR3: CASSSGQGRMDEAFF; V: TRBV28; D: NA; size: once; J: TRBJ1-1
DNA: TGTGCCAGCAGCTCACGACAGGGGGGAAAACTGTTTTTT; CDR3: CASSSRQGGKLFF; V: TRBV7-9; D: TRBD1; size: NA; J: TRBJ1-4
DNA: TGTGCCAGCAGCCTCGTCCAATCTCAAGAGACCCAGTACTTC; CDR3: CASSLVQSQETQYF; V: TRBV7-6; D: NA; size: NA; J: TRBJ2-5
DNA: TGTGCCAGCACCCTAGGAAGACAGAAGGGAGGGAGCCCCCAAGAGACCCAGTACTTC; CDR3: CASTLGRQKGGSPQETQYF; V: TRBV7-9; D: TRBD2; size: few; J: TRBJ2-5
DNA: TGTGCCACCTCGGCGCAGGGGGCAGCCAACACCGGGGAGCTGTTTTTT; CDR3: CATSAQGAANTGELFF; V: TRBV2; D: TRBD1; size: NA; J: TRBJ2-2
DNA: TGTGCCAGCAGTTACGGTTACACCGGGGAGCTGTTTTTT; CDR3: CASSYGYTGELFF; V: TRBV6-2/TRBV6-3; D: NA; size: few; J: TRBJ2-2
DNA: TGTGCCAGCAGCCCGACTAGCGGGGGAATCACAGATACGCAGTATTTT; CDR3: CASSPTSGGITDTQYF; V: TRBV5-4; D: TRBD2; size: few; J: TRBJ2-3
DNA: TGTGCCAGTAGTATTGCGGTAGCCCTCAATCAGCCCCAGCATTTT; CDR3: CASSIAVALNQPQHF; V: TRBV19; D: NA; size: NA; J: TRBJ1-5
DNA: TGTGCCAGCACTCCCACCGGGGAGCTGTTTTTT; CDR3: CASTPTGELFF; V: TRBV12-3/TRBV12-4; D: NA; size: NA; J: TRBJ2-2
DNA: TGCGCCAGCAGCGCCGGGGGACAGTTGGGCACCGGGGAGCTGTTTTTT; CDR3: CASSAGGQLGTGELFF; V: TRBV5-1; D: NA; size: NA; J: TRBJ2-2
DNA: TGTGCCAGCAGTGACGGGGGCAGGGGCGACACCTACGAGCAGTACTTC; CDR3: CASSDGGRGDTYEQYF; V: TRBV25-1; D: NA; size: few; J: TRBJ2-7
DNA: TGTGCCAGCAGCCTAGACGAGGGCGGGACAGGTAGCAATCAGCCCCAGCATTTT; CDR3: CASSLDEGGTGSNQPQHF; V: TRBV28; D: TRBD1; size: NA; J: TRBJ1-5
DNA: TGTGCCAGCAGCTTAGGGCTAGCGGGGGGGCGAGTCTACAATGAGCAGTTCTTC; CDR3: CASSLGLAGGRVYNEQFF; V: TRBV7-9; D: TRBD2; size: many; J: TRBJ2-1
DNA: TGTGCCAGCACCTCTGACCGGGGTGGCTACACCTTC; CDR3: CASTSDRGGYTF; V: TRBV6-1; D: NA; size: few; J: TRBJ1-2
DNA: TGTGCCAGTAGTAAACCGGGAACTAACTATGGCTACACCTTC; CDR3: CASSKPGTNYGYTF; V: TRBV19; D: NA; size: NA; J: TRBJ1-2
DNA: TGCGCCAGCAGCCAAGAGCGGGAGAGCACAGATACGCAGTATTTT; CDR3: CASSQERESTDTQYF; V: TRBV4-3; D: TRBD2; size: NA; J: TRBJ2-3
DNA: TGTGCCACACCTAGGGCGGCGAACACCATATATTTT; CDR3: CATPRAANTIYF; V: TRBV7-9; D: NA; size: few; J: TRBJ1-3
DNA: TGTGCCAGCAGTCCCGACAGGCGACCCTACGAGCAGTACTTC; CDR3: CASSPDRRPYEQYF; V: TRBV12-3/TRBV12-4; D: NA; size: NA; J: TRBJ2-7
DNA: TGTGCCAGCAGCAGAGAGACAGGATTCAATTCACCCCTCCACTTT; CDR3: CASSRETGFNSPLHF; V: TRBV7-8; D: NA; size: NA; J: TRBJ1-6
DNA: TGTGCCAGCAGGGATGGCGGGGGACCCCTAGGGACCCAGTACTTC; CDR3: CASRDGGGPLGTQYF; V: TRBV12-3/TRBV12-4; D: TRBD2; size: NA; J: TRBJ2-5
DNA: TGTGCCAGCAGCTTAGGGAGGCCTAGCGGGACCCGCTACCTCCAAGAGACCCAGTACTTC; CDR3: CASSLGRPSGTRYLQETQYF; V: TRBV11-2; D: TRBD2; size: NA; J: TRBJ2-5
DNA: TGTGCCAGCAGCCTCGATAGCTCTCGCAATGAGCAGTTCTTC; CDR3: CASSLDSSRNEQFF; V: TRBV6-1; D: NA; size: few; J: TRBJ2-1
DNA: TGTGCCAGCAGCTTAGTAGCGGGGGGCCCCGGGGATACGCAGTATTTT; CDR3: CASSLVAGGPGDTQYF; V: TRBV7-2; D: TRBD2; size: NA; J: TRBJ2-3
DNA: TGTGCCAGCATCTTTGGAAACACCATATATTTT; CDR3: CASIFGNTIYF; V: TRBV27; D: NA; size: NA; J: TRBJ1-3
DNA: TGCAGTGTGAAACTAGCGGGGGCCAAAATCTACAATGAGCAGTTCTTC; CDR3: CSVKLAGAKIYNEQFF; V: TRBV20-1; D: TRBD2; size: NA; J: TRBJ2-1
DNA: TGCAGTGCTAGAGATTATTATAGGAGCGGGTCCACCTACGAGCAGTACTTC; CDR3: CSARDYYRSGSTYEQYF; V: TRBV20-1; D: NA; size: NA; J: TRBJ2-7
DNA: TGTGCCAGCAGTGAAGCAGGGGGCTCCTACAATGAGCAGTTCTTC; CDR3: CASSEAGGSYNEQFF; V: TRBV6-1; D: NA; size: NA; J: TRBJ2-1
DNA: TGTGCCAGCAGTCGGGGGGGGGGGTACCAAGAGACCCAGTACTTC; CDR3: CASSRGGGYQETQYF; V: TRBV27; D: TRBD2; size: once; J: TRBJ2-5
DNA: TGTGCCACCAGTGATGGCAGCCAAGAGACCCAGTACTTC; CDR3: CATSDGSQETQYF; V: TRBV24-1; D: NA; size: NA; J: TRBJ2-5
DNA: TGTGCCAGCAGCCGCGGAGGGCCTAGTGGCTACACCTTC; CDR3: CASSRGGPSGYTF; V: TRBV6-2/TRBV6-3; D: NA; size: few; J: TRBJ1-2
DNA: TGTGCCAGTAGTAGAGTATTATCCGGGGCCAACGTCCTGACTTTC; CDR3: CASSRVLSGANVLTF; V: TRBV19; D: NA; size: NA; J: TRBJ2-6
DNA: TGTGCCAGCAGCTTTTCGGGCGGGAGTGGCCATGAGCAGTTCTTC; CDR3: CASSFSGGSGHEQFF; V: TRBV7-8; D: TRBD2; size: few; J: TRBJ2-1
DNA: TGTGCCACCAGCAGAGTAATATCCACAGATACGCAGTATTTT; CDR3: CATSRVISTDTQYF; V: TRBV15; D: NA; size: once; J: TRBJ2-3